This TCR beta chain was found in a study of response to subunit inactivated influenza vaccine. The study, taken as a whole, reports: Every seasonal influenza vaccination brings in few new T cells, the authors suggested.

V was clipped by 6 bases and J by 0 bases; unmatched bases: 8. Germline CDR1 MDHEN, CDR2 SYDVKM. There are 16 residues in the CDR3. TCRdb re-called the RT-PCR reads through MiXCR, storing one row per CDR3 protein. The sample records fewer than 350,000 distinct CDR3 sequences, 20% to 25% being singletons. In this sample, this clonotype turned up a few times. What it binds is not known. This receptor was taken from a man aged 45 to 70 who received an inactivated influenza vaccine. The rearrangement joins TRBV28 to TRBJ1-5, with TRBD1 matching over 7 bases. The specimen comprised PBMCs from blood, sampled about 20 months after vaccination. The CDR3 DNA follows: TGTGCCAGCAGAGTTCCGGGACAGATTAGCAATCAGCCCCAGCATTTT. The encoded protein is CASRVPGQISNQPQHF. The whole variable domain, remainder taken from reference TRBV28 and TRBJ1-5, is DVKVTQSSRYLVKRTGEKVFLECVQDMDHENMFWYRQDPGLGLRLIYFSYDVKMKEKGDIPEGYSVSREKKERFSLILESASTNQTSMYLCASRVPGQISNQPQHFGDGTRLSIL.